This T cell receptor beta chain was observed in a study of PD-1 blockade in mismatch repair-deficient tumors. Worth noting for this clone: Its antigen is undetermined.

TCRdb's table, derived via immunoSEQ multiplex PCR, lists solely in-frame clones and lacks some. The table records just under 10,000 clones, around 88% of them present only once. Time point defined: approximately ten-day in vitro stimulation with candidate neoantigen peptide 2. Cells were stimulated about 11 days with each of seven ELISpot-reactive neoantigens. An identically run culture lacking peptide was the fold-change baseline. Per germline, CDR1 LNHDA and CDR2 SQIVND (reference sequence). This CDR3 region has 14 residues. V was pared by 7 bases and J by 6 bases, with 16 bases between. The specimen was cells cultured in vitro, collected from a patient treated with pembrolizumab. This sequence joins TRBV19 and TRBJ2-1, with no clear D. This receptor was identified in an adult with mismatch repair-deficient cancer. The CDR3 bases are TGTGCCAGTACCCCATTCGATCGACTCAATGAGCAGTTCTTC. This gives the protein CASTPFDRLNEQFF.